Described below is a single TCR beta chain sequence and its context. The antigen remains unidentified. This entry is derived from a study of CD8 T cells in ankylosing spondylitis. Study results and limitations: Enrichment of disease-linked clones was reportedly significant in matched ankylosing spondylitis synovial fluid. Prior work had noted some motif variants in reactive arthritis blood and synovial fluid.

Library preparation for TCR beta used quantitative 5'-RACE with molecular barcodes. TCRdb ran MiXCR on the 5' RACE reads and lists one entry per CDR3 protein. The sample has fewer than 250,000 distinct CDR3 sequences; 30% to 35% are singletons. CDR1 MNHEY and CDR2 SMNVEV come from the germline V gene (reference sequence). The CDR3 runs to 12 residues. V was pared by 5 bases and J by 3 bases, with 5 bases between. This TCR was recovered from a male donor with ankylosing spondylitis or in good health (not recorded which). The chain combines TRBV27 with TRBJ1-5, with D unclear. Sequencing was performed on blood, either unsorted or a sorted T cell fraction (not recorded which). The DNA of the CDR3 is TGTGCCAGCAGTCCCGCCAATCAGCCCCAGCATTTT. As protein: CASSPANQPQHF.